A selection of T cell receptor beta chains follows, all from one sample in a study of shared clonotypes between healthy human individuals. Sequencing used immunoSEQ multiplex PCR; TCRdb keeps in-frame clones, though not all of them. The sample yields about 110,000 clones, less than 80% seen once. Material: memory CD8+ T cells sorted from blood. These TCRs come from a woman aged 25 to 45 in good health. CDR3s include the opening cysteine and the closing phenylalanine or tryptophan. Each record gives: CDR3 protein, CDR3 DNA, V gene, D gene, CDR3 length, clone size, J gene. D genes are given only for firm matches. Clone size is shown for a subset of rows, as once, few, many or a class of expanded clone.

CATIRGGWEDEQFF | TGTGCCACCATAAGGGGGGGTTGGGAGGATGAGCAGTTCTTC | TRBV6-1 | - | 14 | - | TRBJ2-1
CASSLVGSQETQYF | TGTGCCAGCAGCTTAGTGGGCAGCCAAGAGACCCAGTACTTC | TRBV7-9 | - | 14 | - | TRBJ2-5
CSGDSLNTEAFF | TGCAGCGGGGACAGCTTGAACACTGAAGCTTTCTTT | TRBV29-1 | TRBD1 | 12 | - | TRBJ1-1
CASGAGTSGYNEQFF | TGTGCCAGCGGCGCCGGGACTAGCGGCTACAATGAGCAGTTCTTC | TRBV6-1 | TRBD2 | 15 | - | TRBJ2-1
CASGEGPTGELFF | TGTGCCAGCGGCGAAGGGCCCACCGGGGAGCTGTTTTTT | TRBV6-4 | - | 13 | many | TRBJ2-2
CASSLNRGTYQETQYF | TGTGCCAGCAGCCTTAACAGGGGAACGTACCAAGAGACCCAGTACTTC | TRBV7-8 | TRBD1 | 16 | - | TRBJ2-5
CASSYTGTSDNEQYF | TGTGCCAGCAGTTACACCGGGACTAGTGACAACGAGCAGTACTTC | TRBV13 | TRBD2 | 15 | - | TRBJ2-7
CASSFVIRRPGDSTDTQYF | TGTGCCAGCAGTTTCGTAATTAGAAGACCAGGAGACAGCACAGATACGCAGTATTTT | TRBV28 | - | 19 | - | TRBJ2-3
CASSHNRQGALSNQPQHF | TGCGCCAGCAGCCACAACAGACAGGGGGCTCTGAGCAATCAGCCCCAGCATTTT | TRBV4-1 | TRBD1 | 18 | - | TRBJ1-5
CASSLVGELFF | TGTGCCAGTAGTCTGGTCGGGGAGCTGTTTTTT | TRBV19 | - | 11 | - | TRBJ2-2
CASSLHSFSGNTIYF | TGTGCCAGCAGTTTACACAGCTTCTCTGGAAACACCATATATTTT | TRBV28 | - | 15 | - | TRBJ1-3
CASSEPGHVVDGYTF | TGTGCCAGCAGCGAACCGGGACATGTGGTTGATGGCTACACCTTC | TRBV7-9 | - | 15 | - | TRBJ1-2
CASSYMEGVGEQYF | TGTGCCAGCAGTTACATGGAGGGTGTGGGCGAGCAGTACTTC | TRBV6-5 | - | 14 | - | TRBJ2-7
CASGVGALSYEQYF | TGTGCCAGCGGGGTCGGGGCCCTTAGCTACGAGCAGTACTTC | TRBV25-1 | - | 14 | - | TRBJ2-7
CASSEQGTSGYYEQYF | TGTGCCAGCAGCGAACAAGGGACTAGCGGTTACTACGAGCAGTACTTC | TRBV5-5 | TRBD2 | 16 | - | TRBJ2-7
CATSRGDHSYEQYF | TGTGCCACCAGCAGAGGGGACCACTCCTACGAGCAGTACTTC | TRBV15 | - | 14 | - | TRBJ2-7
CASSGTYEQYF | TGTGCCAGCAGCGGGACCTACGAGCAGTACTTC | TRBV28 | - | 11 | - | TRBJ2-7
CASSEGQGKETQYF | TGTGCCAGCAGTGAGGGACAGGGTAAAGAGACCCAGTACTTC | TRBV25-1 | TRBD1 | 14 | few | TRBJ2-5
CASSEDRVVYEQYF | TGTGCCAGCAGCGAAGACAGGGTAGTATACGAGCAGTACTTC | TRBV11-2 | TRBD1 | 14 | once | TRBJ2-7
CASSLVLAGFLSGANVLTF | TGTGCCAGCAGCTTGGTGCTAGCGGGGTTTCTCTCTGGGGCCAACGTCCTGACTTTC | TRBV5-4 | TRBD2 | 19 | - | TRBJ2-6
CASSGRWDTNTGELFF | TGTGCCAGCAGCGGGAGATGGGACACCAACACCGGGGAGCTGTTTTTT | TRBV7-9 | - | 16 | few | TRBJ2-2
CASSEGKKSGETQYF | TGTGCCAGCAGCGAGGGTAAGAAGAGTGGGGAGACCCAGTACTTC | TRBV9 | - | 15 | once | TRBJ2-5
CASSQRVGGARYEQYF | TGCGCCAGCAGCCAGAGGGTAGGGGGGGCCAGGTACGAGCAGTACTTC | TRBV4-1 | - | 16 | - | TRBJ2-7
CASSLVDGYTF | TGTGCCAGCAGCTTAGTTGATGGCTACACCTTC | TRBV7-9 | - | 11 | - | TRBJ1-2
CASSPPGNSNTTDTQYF | TGTGCCAGCTCCCCCCCCGGGAACTCTAATACCACAGATACGCAGTATTTT | TRBV25-1 | - | 17 | - | TRBJ2-3
CASRRTGGAQYF | TGTGCCAGCAGGAGGACAGGGGGGGCCCAGTACTTC | TRBV28 | TRBD1 | 12 | - | TRBJ2-5
CASSPWTRILYNEQFF | TGTGCCAGCAGTCCCTGGACTAGAATTCTCTACAATGAGCAGTTCTTC | TRBV28 | TRBD2 | 16 | - | TRBJ2-1
CASTRVPGPDYEQYF | TGTGCCAGCACCAGAGTTCCGGGGCCAGACTACGAGCAGTACTTC | TRBV21-1 | - | 15 | - | TRBJ2-7
CASTLREGGSYEQYF | TGTGCCAGCACCCTCAGAGAAGGGGGCTCCTACGAGCAGTACTTC | TRBV13 | - | 15 | few | TRBJ2-7
CASSPPGLAGSDTQYF | TGTGCCAGCAGCCCCCCGGGACTAGCCGGTTCAGATACGCAGTATTTT | TRBV7-2 | TRBD2 | 16 | few | TRBJ2-3
CASINSGKETQYF | TGTGCCAGCATAAATAGCGGCAAAGAGACCCAGTACTTC | TRBV2 | - | 13 | - | TRBJ2-5
CASSPQQFDDEGFYEQYF | TGTGCCAGCAGTCCTCAGCAGTTTGATGACGAAGGTTTTTACGAGCAGTACTTC | TRBV27 | - | 18 | - | TRBJ2-7
CASSLVGYYNEQFF | TGTGCCAGCAGCTTAGTTGGTTATTACAATGAGCAGTTCTTC | TRBV11-2 | - | 14 | few | TRBJ2-1
CASSLRPQGTNTGELFF | TGTGCCAGCAGTTTACGACCACAGGGCACCAACACCGGGGAGCTGTTTTTT | TRBV27 | - | 17 | few | TRBJ2-2
CASSAPERGRDEQFF | TGTGCCAGCTCAGCCCCCGAGCGGGGAAGGGATGAGCAGTTCTTC | TRBV25-1 | TRBD2 | 15 | - | TRBJ2-1
CASGWGYTF | TGTGCCAGCGGATGGGGCTACACCTTC | TRBV28 | - | 9 | - | TRBJ1-2
CASSPRLAGEQYF | TGTGCCAGCAGTCCCCGGTTAGCTGGTGAGCAGTACTTC | TRBV28 | - | 13 | - | TRBJ2-5
CASSQEQGGDAYEQYF | TGTGCCAGCAGCCAAGAGCAGGGAGGGGATGCCTACGAGCAGTACTTC | TRBV4-2 | TRBD2 | 16 | - | TRBJ2-7
CASSFGTHEQYF | TGTGCCAGCAGCTTCGGAACCCACGAGCAGTACTTC | TRBV5-4 | - | 12 | few | TRBJ2-7
CASGKGTNTGELFF | TGCGCCAGTGGGAAAGGAACGAACACCGGGGAGCTGTTTTTT | TRBV23-1 | - | 14 | - | TRBJ2-2
CASSFVGYPAGSTDTQYF | TGTGCCAGCAGTTTCGTGGGCTACCCGGCGGGATCCACAGATACGCAGTATTTT | TRBV27 | - | 18 | - | TRBJ2-3
CASSISQGSEAFF | TGTGCCAGTAGTATCTCCCAGGGATCTGAAGCTTTCTTT | TRBV19 | - | 13 | - | TRBJ1-1
CASSVGTAGLAGVGEQYF | TGTGCCAGCAGCGTCGGGACAGCCGGACTAGCGGGAGTCGGGGAGCAGTACTTC | TRBV9 | TRBD2 | 18 | - | TRBJ2-7
CASSPRHLIYEQYF | TGTGCCAGCAGTCCCAGACACCTTATCTACGAGCAGTACTTC | TRBV28 | - | 14 | - | TRBJ2-7
CASSPGMGRNTIYF | TGTGCCAGCAGCCCCGGGATGGGGAGAAACACCATATATTTT | TRBV28 | - | 14 | - | TRBJ1-3
CASSLEGAANEKLFF | TGTGCCAGCAGCTTGGAGGGGGCAGCTAATGAAAAACTGTTTTTT | TRBV7-6 | TRBD1 | 15 | - | TRBJ1-4
CASSTRPWGNTEAFF | TGCGCCAGCAGCACCCGACCATGGGGGAACACTGAAGCTTTCTTT | TRBV4-1 | - | 15 | - | TRBJ1-1
CASSQDAAGGGYEQYF | TGTGCCAGCAGCCAAGATGCAGCGGGAGGTGGCTACGAGCAGTACTTC | TRBV4-2 | TRBD2 | 16 | - | TRBJ2-7
CASSLAQSTGPYEQYF | TGTGCCAGCAGCTTAGCCCAATCGACAGGACCCTACGAGCAGTACTTC | TRBV7-2 | - | 16 | - | TRBJ2-7
CASSVGAGYPEAFF | TGTGCCAGCAGCGTAGGAGCAGGGTATCCTGAAGCTTTCTTT | TRBV9 | - | 14 | - | TRBJ1-1
CASSLETGGFTDTQYF | TGCGCCAGCAGCTTGGAAACAGGGGGCTTCACAGATACGCAGTATTTT | TRBV5-1 | TRBD1 | 16 | - | TRBJ2-3
CASSYSFLAGETQYF | TGTGCCAGCAGTTACTCGTTTCTTGCGGGGGAGACCCAGTACTTC | TRBV6-5 | - | 15 | - | TRBJ2-5
CASSKGSGANVLTF | TGTGCCAGCAGCAAGGGCTCTGGGGCCAACGTCCTGACTTTC | TRBV21-1 | - | 14 | few | TRBJ2-6
CATSRERGTGGGGELFF | TGTGCCACCAGCAGAGAGAGAGGGACAGGGGGCGGCGGGGAGCTGTTTTTT | TRBV15 | TRBD1 | 17 | - | TRBJ2-2
CASSFGLARRRPGELFF | TGCGCCAGCAGCTTTGGACTAGCCCGAAGAAGACCCGGGGAGCTGTTTTTT | TRBV23-1 | TRBD2 | 17 | - | TRBJ2-2
CASSLWQGALNEQFF | TGTGCCAGCAGTTTATGGCAGGGGGCTCTCAATGAGCAGTTCTTC | TRBV28 | TRBD1 | 15 | - | TRBJ2-1